This T cell receptor (beta chain) was observed in a study of OX40 agonist ivuxolimab in advanced cancers. Study-level background: Given to patients was ivuxolimab, an agonistic anti-OX40 (CD134) antibody. Under the entry rules, prior anti-PD-1, anti-PD-L1 or anti-CTLA-4 therapy was allowed, and roughly 39% had some. Three patients, one with hepatocellular carcinoma and two with cutaneous melanoma, achieved partial responses.

Using immunoSEQ multiplex PCR, the repertoire was profiled, and TCRdb retains in-frame clones only, with some absent. The sample consists of some 46,000 clones, over 75% of them appearing once. The CDR3 length is 13 residues. With 1 base removed from V and 7 bases from J, the gap between germline ends came to 7 bases. CDR1 and CDR2 (germline): LNHDA, SQIVND (reference sequence). The starting material was CD4+ or CD8+ T cells sorted from blood, obtained in a trial of the OX40 agonist ivuxolimab. The genes are TRBV19 and TRBJ2-2; D possibly uses TRBD1 or TRBD2 (5 bases each). The clonotype originates from an adult with an advanced solid tumor such as melanoma, head and neck, liver or kidney cancer. CDR3 DNA sequence: TGTGCCAGTAGTATAGTGGGGGACGGGGAGCTGTTTTTT. Translating it yields CASSIVGDGELFF.